These 25 T cell receptor beta chains were sequenced from one sample in a study of blood T cell repertoires in COVID-19. Sequencing was performed with immunoSEQ multiplex PCR; in TCRdb, only in-frame clones are kept and a portion is missing. The data contain 15,000 to 20,000 clones, around 90% of them singletons. Sequencing was done on a sample of peripheral blood. The receptors originated from a human donor in a cohort sampled during active COVID-19.

The chain has TRBV4-2 and TRBJ1-2; TRBD1 matches at 10 bases. The CDR3 loop spans 15 amino acids. Germline V gene lookup returns CDR1 LGHNA and CDR2 YNFKEQ. After removal of 1 base from V and 3 bases from J, the junction contained 2 bases not matched to a gene. DNA for the CDR3: TGTGCCAGCAGCCAAGGGACAGGGGGAGACTATGGCTACACCTTC. Its protein is CASSQGTGGDYGYTF.

The J gene is TRBJ1-2, the V gene TRBV7-9; 9 nucleotides agree with TRBD1. This CDR3 spans 15 amino acids. Germline V gene sequence: CDR1 SEHNR, CDR2 FQNEAQ (reference sequence). With V trimmed by 4 bases and J by 7 bases, 10 bases remained unmatched. The CDR3 protein is CASSSWDRASLGYTF. Here the CDR3 DNA reads TGTGCCAGCAGCTCCTGGGACAGGGCTTCTCTTGGCTACACCTTC.

The chain carries TRBV11-2 and TRBJ2-5; perhaps TRBD2 as D (5 bases). Germline V CDR1 and CDR2: SGHAT, FQNNGV. Trimming removed 4 bases at V and 1 base at J, with 10 bases between. The CDR3 length is 14 residues. In nucleotides, the CDR3 is TGTGCCAGCAGCTCGAAGAGCGGCCAAGAGACCCAGTACTTC. Its translation is CASSSKSGQETQYF.

The chain is built from TRBV21-1 and TRBJ2-1; the table names TRBD1, a call not compared with the DNA. TRBV21-1 is a recognized pseudogene. The CDR3 is 17 amino acids. CDR3 bases: TGTGCCAGTCCCCCGGCAGGGTCTGATACCTCCTACAATGAGCAGTTCTTC. Residues: CASPPAGSDTSYNEQFF.

This chain uses TRBV5-1 with TRBJ1-1; 7 bases align to TRBD1. With 4 bases clipped from V and 1 base from J, the junction kept 4 bases outside the gene matches. This CDR3 is built from 14 residues. CDR1 is SGHRS and CDR2 is YFSETQ in the germline V gene. The CDR3 sequence is CASSGGDRNTEAFF. The CDR3 region has the DNA TGCGCCAGCAGCGGAGGGGACAGGAACACTGAAGCTTTCTTT.

The chain carries TRBV7-3 and TRBJ2-2; D is possibly TRBD1 (5 bases). The CDR3 sequence is 16 residues long. Per the germline V gene, CDR1 is SGHTA and CDR2 is FQGTGA. Trimming shortened V by 2 bases and J by 0 bases, and 10 bases separated the two germline ends. CDR3 sequence: CASSLWGSANTGELFF. For the CDR3, the DNA is TGTGCCAGCAGCTTATGGGGCAGCGCGAACACCGGGGAGCTGTTTTTT.

This clone has only one observation. V usage is TRBV2 and J usage is TRBJ2-7, with 12 bases fitting TRBD1. This CDR3 has 15 residues. In germline, CDR1 is SNHLY, CDR2 FYNNEI. Trimming took 6 bases from V and 5 from J; bases not matched to a gene: 8. As DNA, the CDR3 is TGTGCCAGCAGGCGTCCCGGGACAGGGGGCAACGAGCAGTACTTC. This gives the protein CASRRPGTGGNEQYF.

The V call is TRBV19, the J call TRBJ1-2; 9 bases line up with TRBD1. With V trimmed by 5 bases and J by 4 bases, 5 bases remained unmatched. This CDR3 is 14 amino acids long. The germline CDR1 and CDR2 sequences are LNHDA and SQIVND (reference sequence). CDR3 sequence reads: CASSPRDRAYGYTF. In nucleotides, the CDR3 is TGTGCCAGTAGTCCCCGGGACAGGGCCTATGGCTACACCTTC.

The chain joins TRBV12-3 or TRBV12-4 to TRBJ2-3; D uncertain. V gave up 3 bases and J gave up 9 bases, with 13 bases separating them. The CDR3 is 13 amino acids. CDR3 sequence: CASSFQARSTQYF. The CDR3 region has the DNA TGTGCCAGCAGTTTTCAGGCGAGATCAACGCAGTATTTT.

V usage is TRBV2 and J usage is TRBJ2-5; 10 nucleotides align to TRBD2. The junction had 10 bases not matched to a gene; V was cut back by 7 bases and J by 5 bases. Germline CDR1 and CDR2: SNHLY and FYNNEI. The CDR3 loop spans 15 amino acids. For the CDR3, the DNA is TGTGCCAGCACCGTGGAGGGACTAGCGACGGAGACCCAGTACTTC. Its translation is CASTVEGLATETQYF.

V is TRBV6-5 and J is TRBJ1-2; 11 bases agree with TRBD1. CDR1 MNHEY and CDR2 SVGAGI come from the germline V gene. CDR3 length: 14 amino acids. Unmatched junction bases numbered 7, after V lost 6 bases and J lost 7 bases. DNA for the CDR3: TGTGCCAGCAGGAAATATGGGACAGGGGGTGGCTACACCTTC. Translation: CASRKYGTGGGYTF.

V is TRBV3-1 (or the pseudogene TRBV3-2) and J is TRBJ1-3; D is undetermined. This CDR3 is 15 amino acids long. Germline CDR1 and CDR2: LGHDT and YNNKEL (reference sequence). Deletions cut 0 bases from V and 4 bases from J, with 10 bases between. This CDR3 is CASSQDSRVGNTIYF. The DNA of the CDR3 is TGTGCCAGCAGCCAAGATTCTCGGGTCGGAAACACCATATATTTT.

The gene calls are TRBV2 and TRBJ2-7, with TRBD1 matching over 7 bases. The CDR3 runs to 13 residues. Looked up from germline, CDR1 is SNHLY and CDR2 is FYNNEI. Unmatched junction bases numbered 7, after V lost 6 bases and J lost 5 bases. The CDR3 coding sequence is TGTGCCAGCAGGATCGACAGGGACGACGAGCAGTACTTC. It codes for CASRIDRDDEQYF.

As DNA, the CDR3 is TGCGCCAGCAGCCAAGATCTCCCCCGGACAGGGGCGGGAGGTAATGAGCAGTTCTTC. It translates to CASSQDLPRTGAGGNEQFF. This chain joins TRBV4-3 and TRBJ2-1, with a tentative D call TRBD1 (9 bases). CDR1 is LGHNA, CDR2 YSLEER, per germline. V was shortened by 0 bases and J by 7 bases, with 25 bases between the two germline ends. The CDR3 loop spans 19 amino acids.

The DNA of the CDR3 is TGTGCCACCAGCAGAGATCGTGGAGGGTTGAGCGAGCAGTACTTC. It is translated as CATSRDRGGLSEQYF. The V call is TRBV15, the J call TRBJ2-7; possibly TRBD2 for D (6 bases). Germline V gives CDR1 LNHNV, CDR2 YYDKDF (reference sequence). CDR3 length equals 15 residues. V gave up 0 bases and J gave up 6 bases, with 15 bases separating them.

The chain carries TRBV5-6 and TRBJ2-3; 9 positions match TRBD1. Trimming cost V 6 bases and J 6 bases; bases outside gene matches: 11. The length of the CDR3 is 15 residues. Germline lookup yields CDR1 SGHDT and CDR2 YYEEEE. The DNA for the CDR3 is TGTGCCAGCACCCTGACAGGGGGGCCTTCGGATACGCAGTATTTT. This encodes CASTLTGGPSDTQYF.

V usage is TRBV5-6 and J usage is TRBJ1-2, with D possibly being TRBD1 (6 bases). Between the trimmed V and J ends, which lost 7 bases and 4 bases, there was a span of 11 bases. CDR1 and CDR2 (germline): SGHDT, YYEEEE. This CDR3 is 12 amino acids long. CDR3 residues: CASATGAYGYTF. The CDR3 coding sequence is TGTGCCAGCGCGACAGGTGCCTATGGCTACACCTTC.

This clone is deemed medium-sized (0.01 to 0.1%). The V call is TRBV2, the J call TRBJ1-6, with 10 bases matching TRBD1. The ends lost 6 bases at V and 9 bases at J; junction bases unmatched: 8. The V gene's germline CDR1 is SNHLY and CDR2 FYNNEI. CDR3 size: 15 residues. The CDR3 sequence is CASRDYRDRGSPLHF. The CDR3, as DNA: TGTGCCAGCAGGGATTACCGGGACAGGGGTTCACCCCTCCACTTT.

The CDR3 reads CASSWDTRSYNSPLHF. CDR3 DNA: TGTGCCAGCAGTTGGGACACGCGCTCCTATAATTCACCCCTCCACTTT. The chain uses TRBV6-9 and TRBJ1-6, with D possibly matching TRBD1 (6 bases). Trimming stripped 4 bases from V and 0 bases from J, with 10 bases between. Germline CDR1 is MNHGY and CDR2 is SVAAGI. The CDR3 extends over 16 amino acids.

The genes are TRBV7-9 and TRBJ1-1; TRBD1 matches 7 bases. Germline trimming cut 3 bases from V and 3 bases from J; bases unmatched to any gene: 7. Looked up from germline, CDR1 is SEHNR and CDR2 is FQNEAQ (reference sequence). The CDR3 sequence is 15 residues long. CDR3 sequence: CASSLTGLTDTEAFF. The CDR3 bases are TGTGCCAGCAGCTTGACAGGGCTCACCGACACTGAAGCTTTCTTT.

The rearrangement links TRBV4-2 to TRBJ1-6; the match to TRBD1 covers 8 bases. Germline V gene lookup returns CDR1 LGHNA and CDR2 YNFKEQ. The V gene end was trimmed by 0 bases and the J gene end by 7 bases; junction bases not matched to a gene: 5. CDR3 length: 16 residues. The CDR3 DNA follows: TGTGCCAGCAGCCAAGATGTGGGACAGGAGAATTCACCCCTCCACTTT. This sequence encodes CASSQDVGQENSPLHF.

The V and J genes are TRBV6-2 or TRBV6-3 and TRBJ1-2; tentative D call: TRBD1 (5 bases). CDR3 size: 14 residues. Germline V CDR1 and CDR2: MNHEY, SVGEGT. The V and J ends lost 0 bases and 6 bases respectively, with 11 bases between them. The DNA for the CDR3 is TGTGCCAGCAGTTACTCTCGGACAAGTGATGGCTACACCTTC. Translated: CASSYSRTSDGYTF.

The chain uses TRBV11-2 and TRBJ2-5; 10 positions agree with TRBD2. Per the germline V gene, CDR1 is SGHAT and CDR2 is FQNNGV. J gave up 0 bases and V 5 bases, and 9 bases lay outside the gene matches. This CDR3 is 17 amino acids long. The CDR3 DNA sequence: TGTGCCAGCAGCCAAAGCGGGGGGGGAATAAACCAAGAGACCCAGTACTTC. Protein product: CASSQSGGGINQETQYF.

This clone was recorded only once. The CDR3 DNA reads as TGTGCCAGCAGCTTAGGCACAATTTACGAGCAGTACTTC. Encoded protein: CASSLGTIYEQYF. The chain combines TRBV7-2 with TRBJ2-7; no reliable D call. The CDR3 covers 13 residues. With 1 base removed from V and 4 bases from J, the gap between germline ends came to 8 bases. From germline, CDR1 is SGHTA and CDR2 FQGNSA.

This clone has more than one count but fewer than ten. The chain has TRBV11-1 and TRBJ2-5; D perhaps matches TRBD2 (6 bases). Per the germline V gene, CDR1 is SGHAT and CDR2 is FQDESV (reference sequence). The V and J ends lost 4 bases and 3 bases respectively, with 15 bases between them. The CDR3 loop spans 15 amino acids. This CDR3 is CASSSLVGGEETQYF. CDR3 coding DNA: TGTGCCAGCAGCTCCCTCGTCGGCGGGGAAGAGACCCAGTACTTC.